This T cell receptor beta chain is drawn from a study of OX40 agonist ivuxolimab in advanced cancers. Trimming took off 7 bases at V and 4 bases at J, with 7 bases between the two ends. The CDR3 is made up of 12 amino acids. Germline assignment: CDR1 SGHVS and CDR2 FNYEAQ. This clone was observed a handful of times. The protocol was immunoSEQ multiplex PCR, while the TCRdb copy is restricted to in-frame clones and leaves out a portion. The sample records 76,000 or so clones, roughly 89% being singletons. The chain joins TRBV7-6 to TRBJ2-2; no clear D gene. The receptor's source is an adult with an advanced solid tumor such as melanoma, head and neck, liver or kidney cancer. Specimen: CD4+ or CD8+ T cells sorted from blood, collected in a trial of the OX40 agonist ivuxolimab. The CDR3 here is CASNGGTGELFF. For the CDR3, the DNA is TGTGCCAGCAACGGTGGCACCGGGGAGCTGTTTTTT.